These 9 T cell receptor beta chains were sequenced from one sample in a study of blood T cell repertoires in COVID-19. Only in-frame clones appear in the TCRdb table, and some are missing; sequencing was by immunoSEQ multiplex PCR. The table lists 300,000 to 400,000 clones, approximately 90% of them singletons. What was sequenced was PBMCs or T cells enriched from blood (not recorded which). These receptors came from a woman under 30 who had recovered from COVID-19.

This chain connects TRBV7-3 to TRBJ1-1, with D uncertain. The V end was cut by 2 bases, the J end by 1 base, with 8 bases between. Germline CDR1 and CDR2: SGHTA and FQGTGA. This CDR3 spans 14 amino acids. Written as DNA, the CDR3 is TGTGCCAGCAGCTTAGGGCAGCCGAACACTGAAGCTTTCTTT. Protein sequence: CASSLGQPNTEAFF.

This CDR3 reads CSYRDGVSYEQYF. In nucleotides, the CDR3 is TGCAGCTACCGCGACGGGGTGTCCTACGAGCAGTACTTC. V is TRBV29-1 and J is TRBJ2-7; D might be TRBD2 (5 bases). The CDR3 has 13 residues. Germline CDR1 is SQVTM and CDR2 is ANQGSEA. The V end was cut by 8 bases, the J end by 1 base, with 15 bases between.

This chain joins TRBV7-2 and TRBJ1-6; maybe TRBD1 (6 bases). This CDR3 is built from 14 residues. The ends were cut back, 4 bases at V and 4 bases at J, with 8 bases in the middle. From germline, CDR1 is SGHTA and CDR2 FQGNSA. The DNA of the CDR3 is TGTGCCAGCAGCTCCCAGGGGTATAATTCACCCCTCCACTTT. Translation gives CASSSQGYNSPLHF.

The chain uses TRBV6-5 and TRBJ1-1, with TRBD1 identical over 7 bases. CDR1 is MNHEY, CDR2 SVGAGI, per germline. The CDR3 covers 15 residues. V lost 2 bases to trimming and J lost 2 bases; unmatched junction nucleotides: 5. Here the CDR3 DNA reads TGTGCCAGCAGTTACCGGGGACAGCCCAACACTGAAGCTTTCTTT. Translated: CASSYRGQPNTEAFF.

The gene calls are TRBV3-1 (or the pseudogene TRBV3-2) and TRBJ1-1, with TRBD1 as a possible D gene (5 bases). Per the germline V gene, CDR1 is LGHDT and CDR2 is YNNKEL (reference sequence). The germline V and J ends were trimmed by 1 base and 6 bases, with 12 bases remaining between them. The CDR3 covers 14 residues. CDR3 nucleotides: TGTGCCAGCAGCCAAGTCGTGACAGACCCTGAAGCTTTCTTT. Protein sequence: CASSQVVTDPEAFF.

This clone occurred once. This sequence joins TRBV3-1 (or the pseudogene TRBV3-2) and TRBJ1-2; no reliable D call. The CDR3 covers 13 residues. With 4 bases removed from V and 1 base from J, the gap between germline ends came to 7 bases. The germline CDR1 and CDR2 sequences are LGHDT and YNNKEL (reference sequence). CDR3 loop: CASSPQDNYGYTF. In nucleotides, the CDR3 is TGTGCCAGCAGCCCTCAGGATAACTATGGCTACACCTTC.

The chain employs TRBV18 and TRBJ2-7, with D unresolved. Trimming left V 2 bases short and J 5 bases short, with 19 bases between. The CDR3 covers 16 residues. Germline V gives CDR1 KGHSH, CDR2 LQKENI. The CDR3 nucleotides read TGTGCCAGCTCACCATCTGAGGTTTTGGGTACGAACGAGCAGTACTTC. Its protein is CASSPSEVLGTNEQYF.

The chain has TRBV5-1 and TRBJ2-5; 9 bases map to TRBD2. V lost 4 bases to trimming and J lost 5 bases; unmatched junction nucleotides: 6. This CDR3 comprises 14 residues. Per germline, CDR1 SGHRS and CDR2 YFSETQ. The CDR3 sequence is CASSKGLAWETQYF. The CDR3 DNA follows: TGCGCCAGCAGCAAGGGACTAGCTTGGGAGACCCAGTACTTC. Complete variable domain (other parts from reference TRBV5-1 and TRBJ2-5): KAGVTQTPRYLIKTRGQQVTLSCSPISGHRSVSWYQQTPGQGLQFLFEYFSETQRNKGNFPGRFSGRQFSNSRSEMNVSTLELGDSALYLCASSKGLAWETQYFGPGTRLLVL.

This clone appeared once. The chain links TRBV3-1 (or the pseudogene TRBV3-2) to TRBJ2-3; TRBD2 aligns across 12 bases. Germline values: CDR1 LGHDT, CDR2 YNNKEL (reference sequence). J gave up 3 bases and V 0 bases, and 4 bases lay outside the gene matches. The CDR3 is 17 amino acids. As DNA, the CDR3 is TGTGCCAGCAGCCAAGACTTAGGACTAGCGGGGACAGATACGCAGTATTTT. Its translation is CASSQDLGLAGTDTQYF.